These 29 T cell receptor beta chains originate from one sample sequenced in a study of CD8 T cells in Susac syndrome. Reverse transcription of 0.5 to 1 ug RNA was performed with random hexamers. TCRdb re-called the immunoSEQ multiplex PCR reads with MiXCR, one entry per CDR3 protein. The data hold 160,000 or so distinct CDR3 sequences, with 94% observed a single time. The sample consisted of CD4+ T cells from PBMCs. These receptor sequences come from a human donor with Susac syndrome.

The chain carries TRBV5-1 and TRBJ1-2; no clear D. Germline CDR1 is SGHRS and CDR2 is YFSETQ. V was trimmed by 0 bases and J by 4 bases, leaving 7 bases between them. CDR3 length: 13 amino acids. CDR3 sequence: CASSLEVPYGYTF. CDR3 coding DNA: TGCGCCAGCAGCTTGGAGGTTCCCTATGGCTACACCTTC.

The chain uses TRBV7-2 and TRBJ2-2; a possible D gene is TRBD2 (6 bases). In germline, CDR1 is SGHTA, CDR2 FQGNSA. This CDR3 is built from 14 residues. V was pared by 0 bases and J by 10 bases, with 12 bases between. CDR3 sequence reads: CASSLARGMEELFF. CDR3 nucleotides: TGTGCCAGCAGCTTAGCGCGGGGTATGGAGGAGCTGTTTTTT.

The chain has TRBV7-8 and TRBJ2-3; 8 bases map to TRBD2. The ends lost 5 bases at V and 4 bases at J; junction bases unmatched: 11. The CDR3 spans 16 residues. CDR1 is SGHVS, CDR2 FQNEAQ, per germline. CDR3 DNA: TGTGCCAGCAGCCCAGAGGAAAGCGGGGGCGCAGATACGCAGTATTTT. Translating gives CASSPEESGGADTQYF. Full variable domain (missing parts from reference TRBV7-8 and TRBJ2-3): GAGVSQSPRYKVAKRGQDVALRCDPISGHVSLFWYQQALGQGPEFLTYFQNEAQLDKSGLPSDRFFAERPEGSVSTLKIQRTQQEDSAVYLCASSPEESGGADTQYFGPGTRLTVL.

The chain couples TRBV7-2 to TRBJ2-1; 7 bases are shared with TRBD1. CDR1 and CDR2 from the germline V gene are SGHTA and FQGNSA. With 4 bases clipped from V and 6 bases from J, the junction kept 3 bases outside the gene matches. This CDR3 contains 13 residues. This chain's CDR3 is CASSSYRGNEQFF. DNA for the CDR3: TGTGCCAGCAGCTCCTACAGGGGCAATGAGCAGTTCTTC.

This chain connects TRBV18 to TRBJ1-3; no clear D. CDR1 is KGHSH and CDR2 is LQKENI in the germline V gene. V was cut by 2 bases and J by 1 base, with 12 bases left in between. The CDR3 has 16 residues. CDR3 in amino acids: CASSPVLVRSGNTIYF. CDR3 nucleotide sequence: TGTGCCAGCTCACCAGTTCTGGTCAGATCTGGAAACACCATATATTTT.

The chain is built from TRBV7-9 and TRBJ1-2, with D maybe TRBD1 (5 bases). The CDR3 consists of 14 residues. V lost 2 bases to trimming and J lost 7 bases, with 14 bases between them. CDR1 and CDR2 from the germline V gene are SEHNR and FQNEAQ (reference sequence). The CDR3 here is CASSLLVGGAGYTF. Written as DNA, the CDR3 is TGTGCCAGCAGCTTATTGGTAGGCGGGGCTGGCTACACCTTC.

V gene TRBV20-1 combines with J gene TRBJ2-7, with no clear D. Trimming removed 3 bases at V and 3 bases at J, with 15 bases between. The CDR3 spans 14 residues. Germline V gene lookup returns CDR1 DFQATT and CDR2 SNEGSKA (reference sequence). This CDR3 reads CSASAYGQDYEQYF. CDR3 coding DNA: TGCAGTGCTAGTGCCTATGGGCAGGACTACGAGCAGTACTTC.

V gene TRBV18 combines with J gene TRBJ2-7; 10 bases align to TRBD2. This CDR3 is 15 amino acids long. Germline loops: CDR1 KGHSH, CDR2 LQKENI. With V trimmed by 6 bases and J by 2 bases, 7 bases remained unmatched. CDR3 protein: CASSLQRGGTYEQYF. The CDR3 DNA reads TGTGCCAGCTCGCTACAGCGGGGGGGGACCTACGAGCAGTACTTC.

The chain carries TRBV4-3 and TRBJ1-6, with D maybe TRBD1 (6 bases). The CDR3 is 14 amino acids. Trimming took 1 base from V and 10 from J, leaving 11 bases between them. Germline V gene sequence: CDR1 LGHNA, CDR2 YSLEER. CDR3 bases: TGCGCCAGCAGCCAAGCCGGGACAAGCTCACCCCTCCACTTT. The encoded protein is CASSQAGTSSPLHF.

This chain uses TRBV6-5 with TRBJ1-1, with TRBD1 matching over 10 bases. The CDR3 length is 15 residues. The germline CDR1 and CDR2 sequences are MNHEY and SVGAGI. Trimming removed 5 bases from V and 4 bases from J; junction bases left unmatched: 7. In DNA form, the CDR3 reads TGTGCCAGCAGTCCACGACAGGGGGCGCGCACTGAAGCTTTCTTT. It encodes CASSPRQGARTEAFF.

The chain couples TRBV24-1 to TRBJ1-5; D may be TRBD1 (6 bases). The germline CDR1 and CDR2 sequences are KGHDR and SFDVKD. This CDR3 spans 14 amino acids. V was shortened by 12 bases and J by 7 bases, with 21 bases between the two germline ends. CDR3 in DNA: TGTGCCTCACGGTTACAGGGAGTGGGGCAGCCCCAGCATTTT. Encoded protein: CASRLQGVGQPQHF.

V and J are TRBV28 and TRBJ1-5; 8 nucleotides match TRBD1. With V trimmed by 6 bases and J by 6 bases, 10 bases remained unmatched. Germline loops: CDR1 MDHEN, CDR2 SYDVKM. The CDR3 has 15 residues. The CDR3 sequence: CASRCRGRGCQPQHF. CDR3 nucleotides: TGTGCCAGCAGATGCAGGGGGCGCGGCTGTCAGCCCCAGCATTTT. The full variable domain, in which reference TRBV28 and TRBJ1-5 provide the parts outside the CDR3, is DVKVTQSSRYLVKRTGEKVFLECVQDMDHENMFWYRQDPGLGLRLIYFSYDVKMKEKGDIPEGYSVSREKKERFSLILESASTNQTSMYLCASRCRGRGCQPQHFGDGTRLSIL.

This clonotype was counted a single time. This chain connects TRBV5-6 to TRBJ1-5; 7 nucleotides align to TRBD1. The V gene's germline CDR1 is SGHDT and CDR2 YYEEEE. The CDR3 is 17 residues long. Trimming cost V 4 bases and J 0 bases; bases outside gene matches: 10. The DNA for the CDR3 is TGTGCCAGCAGCGCTGACAGGGACCGGTATAGCAATCAGCCCCAGCATTTT. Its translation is CASSADRDRYSNQPQHF.

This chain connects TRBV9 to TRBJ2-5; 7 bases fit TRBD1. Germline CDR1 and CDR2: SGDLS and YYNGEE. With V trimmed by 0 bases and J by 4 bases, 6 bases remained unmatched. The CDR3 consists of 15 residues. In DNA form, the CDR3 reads TGTGCCAGCAGCGTAGGCCAGGGGGAAGGAGAGACCCAGTACTTC. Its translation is CASSVGQGEGETQYF. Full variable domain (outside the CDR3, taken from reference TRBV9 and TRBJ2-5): DSGVTQTPKHLITATGQRVTLRCSPRSGDLSVYWYQQSLDQGLQFLIQYYNGEERAKGNILERFSAQQFPDLHSELNLSSLELGDSALYFCASSVGQGEGETQYFGPGTRLLVL.

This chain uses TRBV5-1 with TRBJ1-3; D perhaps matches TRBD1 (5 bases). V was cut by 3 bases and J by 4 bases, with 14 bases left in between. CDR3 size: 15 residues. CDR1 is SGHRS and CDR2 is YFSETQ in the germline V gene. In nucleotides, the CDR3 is TGCGCCAGCAGCTCGGGGCCAGCCGGAGGAAACACCATATATTTT. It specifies CASSSGPAGGNTIYF.

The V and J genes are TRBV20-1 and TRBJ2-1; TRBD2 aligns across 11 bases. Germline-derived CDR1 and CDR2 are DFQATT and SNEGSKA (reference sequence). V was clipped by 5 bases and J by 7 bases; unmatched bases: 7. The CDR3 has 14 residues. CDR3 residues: CSAPRLAGKNEQFF. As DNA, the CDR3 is TGCAGTGCTCCGAGACTAGCGGGGAAGAATGAGCAGTTCTTC.

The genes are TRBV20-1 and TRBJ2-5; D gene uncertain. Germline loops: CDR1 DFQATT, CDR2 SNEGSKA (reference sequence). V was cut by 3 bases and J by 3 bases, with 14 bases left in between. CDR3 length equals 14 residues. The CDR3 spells CSASNSLSKETQYF. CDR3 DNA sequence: TGCAGTGCTAGTAACAGCCTTTCTAAAGAGACCCAGTACTTC.

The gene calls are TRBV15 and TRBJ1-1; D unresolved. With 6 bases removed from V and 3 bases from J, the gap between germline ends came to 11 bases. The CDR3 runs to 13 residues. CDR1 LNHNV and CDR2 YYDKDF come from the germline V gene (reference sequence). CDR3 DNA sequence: TGTGCCACCAGTCTAAAAAGAGACACTGAAGCTTTCTTT. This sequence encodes CATSLKRDTEAFF.

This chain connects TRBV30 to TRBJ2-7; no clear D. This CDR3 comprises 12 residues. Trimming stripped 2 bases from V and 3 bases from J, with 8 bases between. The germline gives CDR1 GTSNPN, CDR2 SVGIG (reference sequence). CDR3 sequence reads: CAWSPSNYEQYF. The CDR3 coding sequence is TGTGCCTGGAGTCCCTCAAACTACGAGCAGTACTTC.

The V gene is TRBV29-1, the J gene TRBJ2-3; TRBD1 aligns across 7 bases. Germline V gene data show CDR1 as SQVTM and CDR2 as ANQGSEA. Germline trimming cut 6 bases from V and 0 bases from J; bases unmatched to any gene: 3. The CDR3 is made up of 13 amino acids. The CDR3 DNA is TGCAGCGTAGACAGGGACAGCACAGATACGCAGTATTTT. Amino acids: CSVDRDSTDTQYF.

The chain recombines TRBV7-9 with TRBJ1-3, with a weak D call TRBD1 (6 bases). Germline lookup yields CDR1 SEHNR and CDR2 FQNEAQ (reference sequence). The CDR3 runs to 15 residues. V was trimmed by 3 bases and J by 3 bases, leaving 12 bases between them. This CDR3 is CASSFDRRIGNTIYF. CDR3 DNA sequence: TGTGCCAGCAGCTTTGACAGGAGGATTGGAAACACCATATATTTT.

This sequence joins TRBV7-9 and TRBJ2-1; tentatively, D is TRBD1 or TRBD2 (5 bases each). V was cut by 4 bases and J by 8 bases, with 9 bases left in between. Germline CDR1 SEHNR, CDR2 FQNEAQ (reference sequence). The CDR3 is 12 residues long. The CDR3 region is CASSSEGHEQFF. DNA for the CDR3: TGTGCCAGCAGCTCCGAGGGACATGAGCAGTTCTTC.

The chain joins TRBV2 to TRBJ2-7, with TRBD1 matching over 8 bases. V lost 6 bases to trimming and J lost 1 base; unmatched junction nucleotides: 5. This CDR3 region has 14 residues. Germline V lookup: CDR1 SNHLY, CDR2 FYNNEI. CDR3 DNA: TGTGCCAGCAGCCGACAGGGGCGATCCTACGAGCAGTACTTC. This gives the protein CASSRQGRSYEQYF.

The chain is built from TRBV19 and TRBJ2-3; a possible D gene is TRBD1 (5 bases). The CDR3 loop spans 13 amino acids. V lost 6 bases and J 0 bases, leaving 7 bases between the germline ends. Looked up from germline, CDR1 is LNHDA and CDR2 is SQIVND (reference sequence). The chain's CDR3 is CASRTDSTDTQYF. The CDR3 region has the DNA TGTGCCAGTAGGACAGATAGCACAGATACGCAGTATTTT.

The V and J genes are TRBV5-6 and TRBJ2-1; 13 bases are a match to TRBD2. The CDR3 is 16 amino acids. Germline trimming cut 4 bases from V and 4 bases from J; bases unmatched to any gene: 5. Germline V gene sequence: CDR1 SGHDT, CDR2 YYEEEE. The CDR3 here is CASSPGLAGQYNEQFF. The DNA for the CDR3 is TGTGCCAGCAGCCCGGGACTAGCGGGACAGTACAATGAGCAGTTCTTC. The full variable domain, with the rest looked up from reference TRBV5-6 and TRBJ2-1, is DAGVTQSPTHLIKTRGQQVTLRCSPKSGHDTVSWYQQALGQGPQFIFQYYEEEERQRGNFPDRFSGHQFPNYSSELNVNALLLGDSALYLCASSPGLAGQYNEQFFGPGTRLTVL.

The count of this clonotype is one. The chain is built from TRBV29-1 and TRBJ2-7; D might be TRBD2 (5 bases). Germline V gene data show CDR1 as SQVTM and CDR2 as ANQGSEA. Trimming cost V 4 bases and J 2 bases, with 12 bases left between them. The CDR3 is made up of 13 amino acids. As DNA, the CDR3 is TGCAGCGTTGTGACTAACTCTCCCTACGAGCAGTACTTC. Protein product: CSVVTNSPYEQYF.

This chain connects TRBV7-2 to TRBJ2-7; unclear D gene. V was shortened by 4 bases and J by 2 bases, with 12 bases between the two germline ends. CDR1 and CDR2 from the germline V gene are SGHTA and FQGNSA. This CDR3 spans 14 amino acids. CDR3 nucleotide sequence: TGTGCCAGCAGCTCTGGGTCTTCTCCCTACGAGCAGTACTTC. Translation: CASSSGSSPYEQYF. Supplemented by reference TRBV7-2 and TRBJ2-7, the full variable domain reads GAGVSQSPSNKVTEKGKDVELRCDPISGHTALYWYRQSLGQGLEFLIYFQGNSAPDKSGLPSDRFSAERTGGSVSTLTIQRTQQEDSAVYLCASSSGSSPYEQYFGPGTRLTVT.

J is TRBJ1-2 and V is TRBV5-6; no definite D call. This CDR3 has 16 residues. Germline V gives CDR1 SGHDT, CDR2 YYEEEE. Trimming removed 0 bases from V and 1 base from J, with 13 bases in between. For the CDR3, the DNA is TGTGCCAGCAGCTTGGACGTATCCAAATATAACTATGGCTACACCTTC. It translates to CASSLDVSKYNYGYTF. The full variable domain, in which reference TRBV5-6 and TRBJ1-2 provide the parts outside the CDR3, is DAGVTQSPTHLIKTRGQQVTLRCSPKSGHDTVSWYQQALGQGPQFIFQYYEEEERQRGNFPDRFSGHQFPNYSSELNVNALLLGDSALYLCASSLDVSKYNYGYTFGSGTRLTVV.

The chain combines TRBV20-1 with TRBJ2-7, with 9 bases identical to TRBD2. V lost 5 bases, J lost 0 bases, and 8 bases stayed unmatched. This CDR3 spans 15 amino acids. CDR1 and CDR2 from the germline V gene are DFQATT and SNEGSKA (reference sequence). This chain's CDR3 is CSAGRLAVSSYEQYF. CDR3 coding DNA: TGCAGTGCTGGTAGACTAGCGGTAAGCTCCTACGAGCAGTACTTC.